This T cell receptor (beta chain) was profiled in a study of cytomegalovirus exposure and HLA in healthy donors. Study-wide findings and caveats: In an earlier analysis, about 87% or about 30%: the productive usage of most TCR beta V segments.

Germline values: CDR1 SGHRS, CDR2 YFSETQ. V lost 1 base and J lost 7; bases outside the gene matches: 15. The CDR3 has 18 residues. 13 Jbeta primers and 60 Vbeta primers were used for the PCR. The protocol was immunoSEQ multiplex PCR, while the TCRdb copy is restricted to in-frame clones and leaves out a portion. Here the sample spans about 180,000 clones, 84% being singletons. As regards this clone: Its antigen is unidentified.

This chain links TRBV5-1 with TRBJ2-1; 9 bases agree with TRBD2. Material: PBMCs. This TCR was sampled from a man younger than 35 in good health and CMV-seronegative. The CDR3 nucleotides read TGCGCCAGCAGCTTGTTCCGGTTTTCGCGGGAGGGCATGAATGAGCAGTTCTTC. Its protein is CASSLFRFSREGMNEQFF.